The clone carrying this T cell receptor beta chain has only a few counts. The antigen remains unidentified. TCRdb re-called the reads through MiXCR, storing one row per CDR3 protein. The repertoire holds about 310,000 distinct CDR3 sequences, with more than 20% as singletons. This specimen belongs to a study of T cell repertoires in cytomegalovirus infection. Turning to the study itself: Recently identified HLA-C-restricted CMV epitopes and well-studied HLA-B-restricted CMV epitopes were used by the study. Indications came from public TCR beta signatures; they pointed to CMV infection and to a matching HLA type.

Overall study findings and caveats: Ex vivo responses were dominated by HLA-C-restricted CMV-specific TCR beta clonotypes. Identification of carriers of CMV plus the relevant HLA was performed using cumulative public TCR beta family frequency.

Germline CDR1 reads SQVTM; CDR2 reads ANQGSEA. This CDR3 comprises 15 residues. Between the trimmed V and J ends, which lost 4 bases and 4 bases, there was a span of 16 bases. The clonotype comes from a human donor in good health (CMV status not recorded). Some clones in this sample may be carry-over from other donors' samples. The chain combines TRBV29-1 with TRBJ2-2, with D perhaps matching TRBD2 (6 bases). The specimen was cultured PBMCs, collected from culture after CMV antigen stimulation. Written as DNA, the CDR3 is TGCAGCGTTGCGGCGGGGTCCGCGGGCACCGGGGAGCTGTTTTTT. Encoded protein: CSVAAGSAGTGELFF.